This T cell receptor beta chain was found in a study of cytomegalovirus exposure and HLA in healthy donors. V dropped 8 bases and J dropped 3 bases, with 13 bases sitting between them. Per germline, CDR1 MNHEY and CDR2 SVGAGI. This CDR3 has 14 residues. PCR involved 60 Vbeta and 13 Jbeta primers. The repertoire was sequenced with immunoSEQ multiplex PCR; TCRdb's copy has only in-frame clones and lacks some. The sample gives 85,000 to 100,000 clones, under 75% of which show up once; 2% to 2.5% is in the top ten. This clonotype originated in a human donor in good health. This chain connects TRBV6-5 to TRBJ1-4, with D perhaps matching TRBD1 (6 bases). Sequences were obtained from PBMCs. CDR3 in DNA: TGTGCCAGCCGCCCCAGGGGAGCTAATGAAAAACTGTTTTTT. Residues: CASRPRGANEKLFF.